What follows is one T cell receptor (beta chain) and its context. Seattle cases were enrolled at active infection and followed longitudinally. This entry comes from a study of blood T cell repertoires in COVID-19. Whole-study context: In each case, the material was cDNA or gDNA derived from T cells, B-cell-depleted T cells, or PBMCs.

The germline V and J ends were trimmed by 4 bases and 0 bases, with 15 bases remaining between them. The CDR3 has 16 amino acids. Germline CDR1 and CDR2: MGHRA and YSYEKL. The repertoire was sequenced with immunoSEQ multiplex PCR; TCRdb's copy has only in-frame clones and lacks some. The data hold about 500,000 clones, with about 89% observed a single time. The material sequenced was peripheral blood. The J gene is TRBJ1-2, the V gene TRBV4-1; the D is unclear. The sequence came from a woman aged 50 to 60 with COVID-19, enrolled during active disease. The CDR3 loop is CASSRQPGLANYGYTF. The CDR3 coding sequence is TGCGCCAGCAGCCGCCAACCGGGTCTAGCTAACTATGGCTACACCTTC.